Below, 16 T cell receptor beta chains from the same sample are listed, as sequenced in a study of shared clonotypes between healthy human individuals. Data came from immunoSEQ multiplex PCR; TCRdb stores just in-frame clones and leaves some out. This sample carries more than 550,000 clones, 55% to 80% of them seen once, and the ten largest clones take approximately 2%. Input material: memory CD4+ T cells sorted from blood. The sample's subset: CD45RA-negative fraction. The receptors shown here come from a woman aged 30 to 39 in good health.

This chain links TRBV13 with TRBJ2-7; TRBD2 aligns across 9 bases. CDR1 is PRHDT, CDR2 FYEKMQ, per germline (reference sequence). Trimming cost V 0 bases and J 6 bases; bases outside gene matches: 6. CDR3 size: 15 residues. DNA of the CDR3: TGTGCCAGCAGCTTAGGGGCCCTAGCGGGATCCGAGCAGTACTTC. It yields the protein CASSLGALAGSEQYF.

Only a few counts were recorded for this clone. The chain recombines TRBV19 with TRBJ1-5; 8 bases map to TRBD1. With 3 bases clipped from V and 6 bases from J, the junction kept 7 bases outside the gene matches. The germline V gene encodes CDR1 LNHDA and CDR2 SQIVND (reference sequence). The CDR3 loop spans 15 amino acids. In DNA, the CDR3 is TGTGCCAGTAGTATCCCAGGGGGCTTAAGTCAGCCCCAGCATTTT. Translation: CASSIPGGLSQPQHF.

The V call is TRBV7-8, the J call TRBJ1-5; D gene unclear. The CDR3 contains 17 residues. CDR1 is SGHVS, CDR2 FQNEAQ, per germline. V gave up 2 bases and J gave up 0 bases, with 14 bases separating them. The CDR3, as DNA: TGTGCCAGCAGCTTAAGACAAGGAGCCAATAGCAATCAGCCCCAGCATTTT. Translating it yields CASSLRQGANSNQPQHF.

This clone was observed a handful of times. This sequence joins TRBV7-2 and TRBJ1-4; D gene unclear. The V and J ends lost 5 bases and 4 bases respectively, with 17 bases between them. CDR1 is SGHTA and CDR2 is FQGNSA in the germline V gene. This CDR3 has 16 amino acids. CDR3 DNA: TGTGCCAGCAGCCCGGGGTCGGCCACGATTAATGAAAAACTGTTTTTT. Protein sequence: CASSPGSATINEKLFF.

The chain uses TRBV25-1 and TRBJ2-7, with a possible D match to TRBD1 (5 bases). CDR1 MGHDK and CDR2 SYGVNS come from the germline V gene. The V end lost 6 bases, the J end lost 9 bases, and 15 bases lay between the germline ends. This CDR3 comprises 12 residues. DNA of the CDR3: TGTGCCAGCAGCGTTGGGGCAGTGAGGCAGTACTTC. Protein sequence: CASSVGAVRQYF.

The genes are TRBV6-6 and TRBJ2-5, with 8 bases identical to TRBD2. The germline gives CDR1 MNHNY, CDR2 SVGAGI (reference sequence). This CDR3 is 15 amino acids long. V was clipped by 2 bases and J by 3 bases; unmatched bases: 5. The CDR3 reads CASSYTGTREETQYF. DNA of the CDR3: TGTGCCAGCAGTTACACCGGGACTAGGGAAGAGACCCAGTACTTC.

The chain links TRBV2 to TRBJ2-2, with 7 bases that match TRBD1. The germline gives CDR1 SNHLY, CDR2 FYNNEI. V lost 5 bases to trimming and J lost 6 bases; unmatched junction nucleotides: 6. The CDR3 totals 14 residues. CDR3 nucleotide sequence: TGTGCCAGCAGTCGACTGACAGGGTCCGGGGAGCTGTTTTTT. Translating gives CASSRLTGSGELFF.

This chain connects TRBV6-5 to TRBJ2-7; D unresolved. V was trimmed by 5 bases and J by 4 bases, leaving 18 bases between them. Germline V gene data show CDR1 as MNHEY and CDR2 as SVGAGI. The CDR3 consists of 15 residues. CDR3 region: CASSAGARGAYEQYF. The CDR3 DNA reads TGTGCCAGCAGTGCCGGAGCGAGAGGAGCTTACGAGCAGTACTTC.

The V and J genes are TRBV10-1 and TRBJ2-1; a weak D match, TRBD2 (6 bases). CDR3 length: 15 residues. Trimming took 3 bases from V and 2 from J, leaving 11 bases between them. Germline V gives CDR1 WNHNN, CDR2 SYGVQD (reference sequence). The CDR3 bases are TGCGCCAGCAGTGACGGCGGGACGGCCTACAATGAGCAGTTCTTC. Residues: CASSDGGTAYNEQFF.

V usage is TRBV28 and J usage is TRBJ2-7, with D possibly being TRBD1 (6 bases). The germline CDR1 and CDR2 sequences are MDHEN and SYDVKM. Trimming cost V 6 bases and J 2 bases, with 20 bases left between them. The CDR3 is 16 amino acids. CDR3 DNA sequence: TGTGCCAGCAGGGGGGCATCGCAAGCCGAAACCTACGAGCAGTACTTC. Its protein product is CASRGASQAETYEQYF.

The CDR3 DNA reads as TGCGCCAGCAGCCCCTCCCGGAGGGAGACCCAGTACTTC. This translates into CASSPSRRETQYF. The chain recombines TRBV5-1 with TRBJ2-5; D might be TRBD2 (5 bases). In germline, CDR1 is SGHRS, CDR2 YFSETQ. The ends were cut back, 4 bases at V and 5 bases at J, with 12 bases in the middle. The length of the CDR3 is 13 residues.

The chain has TRBV5-1 and TRBJ2-5, with TRBD2 identical over 9 bases. CDR1 is SGHRS and CDR2 is YFSETQ in the germline V gene. The CDR3 contains 15 residues. After removal of 6 bases from V and 5 bases from J, the junction contained 11 bases not matched to a gene. This chain's CDR3 is CASKGSGRGSETQYF. CDR3 DNA sequence: TGCGCCAGCAAGGGTAGCGGGAGAGGTAGCGAGACCCAGTACTTC.

This chain connects TRBV7-9 to TRBJ1-1, with D uncertain. Germline CDR1 SEHNR, CDR2 FQNEAQ (reference sequence). The CDR3 has 13 residues. Trimming shortened V by 2 bases and J by 4 bases, and 8 bases separated the two germline ends. For the CDR3, the DNA is TGTGCCAGCAGCTTAAAAAGGTTCACTGAAGCTTTCTTT. Protein sequence: CASSLKRFTEAFF.

By share, this clone ranks as large. The V and J genes are TRBV7-3 and TRBJ1-2; D is perhaps TRBD1 (5 bases). The V gene's germline CDR1 is SGHTA and CDR2 FQGTGA. V lost 1 base to trimming and J lost 0 bases, with 9 bases between them. The CDR3 spans 15 residues. The CDR3 region has the DNA TGTGCCAGCAGCTTAATGCAGGGAGCTAACTATGGCTACACCTTC. It is translated as CASSLMQGANYGYTF.

Details on this clone: This sample also contains other DNA sequences that code for the same CDR3. The V gene is TRBV18, the J gene TRBJ2-3; D possibly uses TRBD1 or TRBD2 (5 bases each). The germline V gene has CDR1 KGHSH and CDR2 LQKENI. Trimming pared 3 bases from V and 1 base from J, leaving 8 bases between. CDR3 size: 14 residues. The CDR3 region has the DNA TGTGCCAGCTCACCCCGGGACGGCACAGATACGCAGTATTTT. It yields the protein CASSPRDGTDTQYF.

The chain couples TRBV5-4 to TRBJ2-5; 7 bases are shared with TRBD2. V lost 0 bases and J lost 1; bases outside the gene matches: 3. Germline assignment: CDR1 SGHNT and CDR2 YYREEE (reference sequence). The CDR3 has 15 amino acids. The CDR3 DNA reads as TGTGCCAGCAGCTTGGTAGTAGCGGGCCAAGAGACCCAGTACTTC. Its translation is CASSLVVAGQETQYF.